Presented here are 5 T cell receptor beta chains from one specimen sequenced in a study of T cells after posttransplantation cyclophosphamide (dated by TCRdb to 2016 to 2018). Libraries were prepared through the immunoSEQ multiplex PCR assay. The table comes from immuneACCESS by way of TCRdb, which keeps in-frame sequences with V and J called. Part of the clones is missing from these tables; in studies checked, under half for an unresolved V gene and the rest for unknown reasons. The table puts about 34,000 clones in this sample, none counted just once. The ten largest clones take up about 7% of the sample. Input material: PBMCs. These TCRs come from a woman aged 50 to 65 in good health and a related stem cell transplant donor.

This clone showed up many times. The chain employs TRBV27 and TRBJ2-1; D remains ambiguous. Germline V gene data show CDR1 as MNHEY and CDR2 as SMNVEV (reference sequence). This CDR3 region has 11 residues. V shed 6 bases and J shed 7 bases, with 7 bases lying between them. The CDR3 nucleotides are TGTGCCAGCAGGGGCAGGAATGAGCAGTTCTTC. Translating gives CASRGRNEQFF.

This clone appeared many times. The chain recombines TRBV6-5 with TRBJ2-7; the D gene is possibly TRBD1 (5 bases). The CDR3 runs 14 residues. Germline V gene data show CDR1 as MNHEY and CDR2 as SVGAGI. V lost 6 bases, J lost 3 bases, and 15 bases lay in between. This CDR3 is CASSSAGLSYEQYF. The CDR3 DNA sequence: TGTGCCAGCAGCTCGGCAGGGCTGAGCTACGAGCAGTACTTC.

The rearrangement uses TRBV30 and TRBJ1-5, with D possibly being TRBD1 (5 bases). This CDR3 spans 13 amino acids. Germline V gene data show CDR1 as GTSNPN and CDR2 as SVGIG (reference sequence). V shed 1 base and J shed 6 bases, with 10 bases lying between them. This chain's CDR3 is CAWSEEGLQPQHF. CDR3 coding DNA: TGTGCCTGGAGTGAGGAGGGGCTTCAGCCCCAGCATTTT.

This clone was detected many times. The chain is built from TRBV9 and TRBJ2-5; 8 bases are shared with TRBD1. CDR3 length: 16 amino acids. The junction had 7 bases not matched to a gene; V was cut back by 1 base and J by 2 bases. Looked up from germline, CDR1 is SGDLS and CDR2 is YYNGEE. In DNA, the CDR3 is TGTGCCAGCAGCGTATTCTCAGGGGGCGGACAAGAGACCCAGTACTTC. Encoded protein: CASSVFSGGGQETQYF. Full variable domain (missing parts from reference TRBV9 and TRBJ2-5): DSGVTQTPKHLITATGQRVTLRCSPRSGDLSVYWYQQSLDQGLQFLIQYYNGEERAKGNILERFSAQQFPDLHSELNLSSLELGDSALYFCASSVFSGGGQETQYFGPGTRLLVL.

There are many counts of this clone. This chain links TRBV11-2 with TRBJ1-1, with D perhaps matching TRBD1 (5 bases). The germline gives CDR1 SGHAT, CDR2 FQNNGV. Deletions cut 5 bases from V and 9 bases from J, with 16 bases between. CDR3 length: 13 residues. The CDR3 sequence is CASSLDGQLQAFF. Here the CDR3 DNA reads TGTGCCAGCAGCCTGGATGGACAATTACAAGCTTTCTTT.